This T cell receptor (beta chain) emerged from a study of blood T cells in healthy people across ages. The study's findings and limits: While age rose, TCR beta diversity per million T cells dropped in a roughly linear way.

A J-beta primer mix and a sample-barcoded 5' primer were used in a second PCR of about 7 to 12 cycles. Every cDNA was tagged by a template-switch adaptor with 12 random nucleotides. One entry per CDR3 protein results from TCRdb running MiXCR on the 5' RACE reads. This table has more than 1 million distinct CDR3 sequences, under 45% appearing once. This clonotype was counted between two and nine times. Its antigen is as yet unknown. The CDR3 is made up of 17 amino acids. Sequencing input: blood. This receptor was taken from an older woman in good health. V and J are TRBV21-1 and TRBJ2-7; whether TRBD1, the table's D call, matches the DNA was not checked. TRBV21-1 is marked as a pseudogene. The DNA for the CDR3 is TGTGCCAGCAGCGAAGCCGGGACCCCTGTTGAACTCTACGAGCAGTACTTC. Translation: CASSEAGTPVELYEQYF.